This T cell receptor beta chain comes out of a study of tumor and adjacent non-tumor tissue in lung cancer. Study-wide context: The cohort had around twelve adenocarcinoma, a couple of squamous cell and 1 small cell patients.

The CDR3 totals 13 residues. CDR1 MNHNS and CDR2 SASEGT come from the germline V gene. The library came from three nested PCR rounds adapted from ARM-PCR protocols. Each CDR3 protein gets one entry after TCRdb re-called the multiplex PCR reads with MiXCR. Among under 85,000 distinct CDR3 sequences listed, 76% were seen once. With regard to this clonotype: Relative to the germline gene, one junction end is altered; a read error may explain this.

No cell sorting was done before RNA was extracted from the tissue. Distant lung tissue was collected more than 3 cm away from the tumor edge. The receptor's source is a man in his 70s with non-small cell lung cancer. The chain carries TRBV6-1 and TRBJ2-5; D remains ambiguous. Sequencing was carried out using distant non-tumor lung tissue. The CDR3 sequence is CASCEADGPREYF. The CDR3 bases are TGTGCCAGCTGTGAAGCTGATGGGCCCCGGGAGTACTTC.